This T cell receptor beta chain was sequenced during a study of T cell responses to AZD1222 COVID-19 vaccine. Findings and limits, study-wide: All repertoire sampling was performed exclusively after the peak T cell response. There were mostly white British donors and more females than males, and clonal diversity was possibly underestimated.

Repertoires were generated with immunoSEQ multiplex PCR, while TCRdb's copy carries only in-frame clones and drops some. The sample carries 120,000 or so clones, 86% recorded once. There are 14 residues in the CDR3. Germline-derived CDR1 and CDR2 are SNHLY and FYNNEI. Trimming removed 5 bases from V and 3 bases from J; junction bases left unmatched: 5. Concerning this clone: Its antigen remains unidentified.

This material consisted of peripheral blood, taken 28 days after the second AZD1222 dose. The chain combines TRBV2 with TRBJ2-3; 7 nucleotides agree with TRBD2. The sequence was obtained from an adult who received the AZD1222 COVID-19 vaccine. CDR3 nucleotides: TGTGCCAGCAGTCCGGGGGGACGGACAGATACGCAGTATTTT. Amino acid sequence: CASSPGGRTDTQYF.